This is a list of T cell receptor beta chains from one sample in a study of CD8 T cells in Susac syndrome. MiXCR was run by TCRdb on the immunoSEQ multiplex PCR reads, yielding one entry per CDR3 protein. The data show some 180,000 distinct CDR3 sequences, just under 95% seen once. What was sequenced was CD4+ T cells from PBMCs. The receptor source for this set is a human donor with Susac syndrome. CDR3s include the opening cysteine and the closing phenylalanine or tryptophan. The D gene is left open where the match is weak. Clone size is not always given. Where it is, it says once, few, many or a class for expanded clones.

clone_size	v_call	d_call	j_call	cdr3_aa	cdr3_nt
NA	TRBV7-2	NA	TRBJ2-2	CASRSGTGLRTGELFF	TGTGCCAGCAGGTCTGGGACGGGACTTCGAACCGGGGAGCTGTTTTTT
NA	TRBV6-1	NA	TRBJ1-6	CASFKQHDNSPLHF	TGTGCCAGCTTCAAGCAGCATGATAATTCACCCCTCCACTTT
NA	TRBV4-2	TRBD2	TRBJ2-3	CASSPAGLVGGRLSSTDTQYF	TGTGCCAGCAGCCCTGCAGGTCTTGTTGGCGGGAGACTTTCTAGCACAGATACGCAGTATTTT
NA	TRBV11-2	NA	TRBJ1-1	CASSVSVTEAFF	TGTGCCAGCAGCGTATCAGTGACTGAAGCTTTCTTT
NA	TRBV4-3	NA	TRBJ2-4	CASSQVYVGDKNIQYF	TGCGCCAGCAGCCAAGTTTACGTCGGGGACAAAAACATTCAGTACTTC
NA	TRBV11-2	NA	TRBJ2-7	CASSQGPPGVAYEQYF	TGTGCCAGCAGCCAAGGACCCCCGGGAGTGGCTTACGAGCAGTACTTC
NA	TRBV23-1	TRBD1	TRBJ2-1	CASSHGTGGSNEQFF	TGCGCCAGCAGTCACGGGACAGGGGGTTCCAATGAGCAGTTCTTC
NA	TRBV20-1	NA	TRBJ2-5	CSARDSRPTYQETQYF	TGCAGTGCTAGAGATAGCCGCCCAACTTATCAAGAGACCCAGTACTTC
NA	TRBV21-1	NA	TRBJ2-7	CASSKALSYEQYF	TGTGCCAGCAGCAAAGCGCTTTCCTACGAGCAGTACTTC
once	TRBV5-6	NA	TRBJ2-2	CASSLYSRGDNGELFF	TGTGCCAGCAGCTTGTACTCAAGGGGCGATAACGGGGAGCTGTTTTTT
NA	TRBV20-1	TRBD1	TRBJ1-1	CSAESTGGTEAFF	TGCAGTGCTGAATCCACAGGGGGAACTGAAGCTTTCTTT
once	TRBV4-3	TRBD1	TRBJ1-1	CASSQDRGLNTEAFF	TGCGCCAGCAGCCAAGATAGGGGGCTGAACACTGAAGCTTTCTTT
NA	TRBV30	TRBD2	TRBJ2-3	CAWSLGTITDTQYF	TGTGCCTGGAGTCTCGGGACTATCACAGATACGCAGTATTTT
NA	TRBV19	NA	TRBJ2-3	CASNPVGQPTDTQYF	TGTGCCAGTAATCCCGTCGGACAGCCCACAGATACGCAGTATTTT
NA	TRBV5-1	NA	TRBJ1-1	CASSLGDLSGQWGTEAFF	TGCGCCAGCAGCTTGGGGGACCTTTCGGGACAATGGGGCACTGAAGCTTTCTTT
NA	TRBV5-4	NA	TRBJ1-1	CASSVQGPLNTEAFF	TGTGCCAGCAGCGTACAGGGCCCCTTAAACACTGAAGCTTTCTTT
NA	TRBV11-1	TRBD1	TRBJ2-2	CASSLRQGASGELFF	TGTGCCAGCAGCTTACGACAGGGGGCATCCGGGGAGCTGTTTTTT
NA	TRBV6-2/TRBV6-3	NA	TRBJ2-1	CASSPTRYNEQFF	TGTGCCAGCAGCCCTACCCGGTACAATGAGCAGTTCTTC
NA	TRBV28	TRBD2	TRBJ2-7	CASRPSGRAREQYF	TGTGCCAGCAGGCCTAGCGGGAGGGCCCGGGAGCAGTACTTC
NA	TRBV27	NA	TRBJ2-7	CASGTRASSYEQYF	TGTGCCAGCGGCACCAGGGCGAGCTCCTACGAGCAGTACTTC
NA	TRBV7-2	NA	TRBJ2-5	CASGRGVGETQYF	TGTGCCAGCGGGCGCGGGGTGGGAGAGACCCAGTACTTC
NA	TRBV18	TRBD1	TRBJ2-7	CASSPTGTGVREQYF	TGTGCCAGCTCTCCAACCGGGACAGGGGTAAGAGAGCAGTACTTC
NA	TRBV20-1	TRBD2	TRBJ2-5	CSAGSPGLAEETQYF	TGCAGTGCTGGAAGCCCGGGACTAGCGGAAGAGACCCAGTACTTC
NA	TRBV2	NA	TRBJ2-7	CASSVWTDSYEQYF	TGTGCCAGCAGTGTTTGGACGGATTCCTACGAGCAGTACTTC
NA	TRBV6-1	TRBD1	TRBJ1-5	CASSLGTGGVLNQPQHF	TGTGCCAGCAGCCTTGGGACAGGCGGCGTCCTTAATCAGCCCCAGCATTTT
once	TRBV2	TRBD1	TRBJ1-5	CASSWTGGEGAQPQHF	TGTGCCAGCAGTTGGACAGGGGGCGAAGGGGCTCAGCCCCAGCATTTT
NA	TRBV7-9	NA	TRBJ2-7	CASSLNRDVDEQYF	TGTGCCAGCAGCTTAAATCGTGACGTGGACGAGCAGTACTTC
NA	TRBV27	NA	TRBJ1-5	CASSLWSQPQHF	TGTGCCAGCAGTTTATGGAGTCAGCCCCAGCATTTT
NA	TRBV19	TRBD2	TRBJ2-1	CASSLRTSGSVYEQFF	TGTGCCAGTAGTCTTCGGACTAGCGGGAGTGTCTATGAGCAGTTCTTC
NA	TRBV15	TRBD1	TRBJ2-7	CATSRLRTGSYEQYF	TGTGCCACCAGCAGGCTGCGGACAGGGAGCTACGAGCAGTACTTC
NA	TRBV4-2	TRBD2	TRBJ2-1	CASSRLAGGRTDEQFF	TGTGCCAGCAGCCGCCTGGCGGGCGGGAGGACCGATGAGCAGTTCTTC
once	TRBV12-3/TRBV12-4	TRBD2	TRBJ2-2	CASTRLAGDTGELFF	TGTGCCAGCACCCGACTAGCTGGAGACACCGGGGAGCTGTTTTTT
NA	TRBV5-1	TRBD1	TRBJ2-5	CASSLAGTGRETQYF	TGCGCCAGCAGCTTAGCCGGGACAGGGCGAGAGACCCAGTACTTC
NA	TRBV4-1	TRBD2	TRBJ2-7	CASSQLAGVGNEQYF	TGCGCCAGCAGCCAACTAGCGGGAGTTGGAAACGAGCAGTACTTC
NA	TRBV20-1	TRBD2	TRBJ2-1	CSARREGYNEQFF	TGCAGTGCTAGGCGGGAGGGCTACAATGAGCAGTTCTTC
NA	TRBV3-1	TRBD2	TRBJ2-7	CASSQVGTSGSAEQYF	TGTGCCAGCAGCCAAGTCGGGACTAGCGGGAGCGCCGAGCAGTACTTC
NA	TRBV6-1	TRBD1	TRBJ2-2	CASRGDSYTGELFF	TGTGCCAGCAGGGGGGACAGCTACACCGGGGAGCTGTTTTTT
once	TRBV19	TRBD1	TRBJ1-2	CASSRDRDYGYTF	TGTGCCAGTAGTAGGGACAGGGACTATGGCTACACCTTC
NA	TRBV30	TRBD1	TRBJ1-2	CAWSLTDRAGGYTF	TGTGCCTGGAGCTTAACGGACAGGGCCGGTGGCTACACCTTC
NA	TRBV20-1	NA	TRBJ1-1	CSARFDRNTEAFF	TGCAGTGCTAGGTTCGACAGGAACACTGAAGCTTTCTTT
NA	TRBV3-1	NA	TRBJ2-7	CASSPQAALSSYEQYF	TGTGCCAGCAGCCCACAGGCAGCCCTAAGCTCCTACGAGCAGTACTTC
NA	TRBV12-3/TRBV12-4	NA	TRBJ2-4	CASSLALMGGPKNIQYF	TGTGCCAGCAGTTTAGCGCTGATGGGAGGTCCCAAAAACATTCAGTACTTC